The clone carrying this T cell receptor beta chain was detected only a few times. The target antigen is unknown. The protocol was immunoSEQ multiplex PCR, while the TCRdb copy is restricted to in-frame clones and leaves out a portion. The sample holds just over 35,000 clones, about a third seen once. The sample comes from a study of PD-L1 blockade in urothelial cancer. Study-wide points: Each patient contributed one FFPE tumor sample, not taken right before treatment.

The clonotype comes from a man aged 55 to 69 with urothelial cancer. The specimen was tumor tissue, collected before atezolizumab (anti-PD-L1) treatment.

CDR3 DNA: TGTGCCAGCAGCTTCTCAGGGGCGGGCACCGGGGAGCTGTTTTTT. Translating it yields CASSFSGAGTGELFF. The gene calls are TRBV7-6 and TRBJ2-2; maybe TRBD1 (6 bases). The V end lost 3 bases, the J end lost 4 bases, and 12 bases lay between the germline ends. The length of the CDR3 is 15 residues. In germline, CDR1 is SGHVS, CDR2 FNYEAQ.